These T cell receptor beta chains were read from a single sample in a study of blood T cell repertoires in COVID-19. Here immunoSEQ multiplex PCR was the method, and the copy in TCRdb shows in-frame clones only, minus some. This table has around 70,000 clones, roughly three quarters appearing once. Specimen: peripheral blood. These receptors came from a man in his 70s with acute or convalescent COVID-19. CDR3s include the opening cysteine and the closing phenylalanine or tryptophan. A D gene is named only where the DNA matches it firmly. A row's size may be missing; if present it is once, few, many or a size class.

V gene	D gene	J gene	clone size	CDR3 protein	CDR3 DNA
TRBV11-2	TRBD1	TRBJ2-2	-	CASSLGTGNTGELFF	TGTGCCAGCAGCTTAGGGACAGGGAACACCGGGGAGCTGTTTTTT
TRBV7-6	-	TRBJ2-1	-	CASSLGTGLTGTSRDEQFF	TGTGCCAGCAGCCTGGGGACAGGGCTGACGGGGACTAGCCGCGATGAGCAGTTCTTC
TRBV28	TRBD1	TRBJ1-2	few	CASSPGPGQAYGYTF	TGTGCCAGCAGTCCCGGGCCGGGACAGGCCTATGGCTACACCTTC
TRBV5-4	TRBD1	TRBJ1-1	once	CASSPGQGAPATEAFF	TGTGCCAGCAGCCCCGGACAGGGGGCTCCGGCCACTGAAGCTTTCTTT
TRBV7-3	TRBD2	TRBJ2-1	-	CASSPNLGLATQGDEQFF	TGTGCCAGCAGCCCTAATTTGGGACTAGCGACCCAAGGCGATGAGCAGTTCTTC
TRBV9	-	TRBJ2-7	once	CASSVAGGPYEQYF	TGTGCCAGCAGCGTAGCGGGGGGCCCTTACGAGCAGTACTTC
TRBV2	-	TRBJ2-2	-	CASSEYLTNTGELFF	TGTGCCAGCAGTGAATACCTCACAAACACCGGGGAGCTGTTTTTT
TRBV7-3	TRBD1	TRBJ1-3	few	CASSTSDRVGNTIYF	TGTGCCAGCAGCACCTCGGACAGGGTCGGAAACACCATATATTTT
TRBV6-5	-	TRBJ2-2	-	CASSYSGGGTGELFF	TGTGCCAGCAGTTACTCGGGAGGGGGGACCGGGGAGCTGTTTTTT
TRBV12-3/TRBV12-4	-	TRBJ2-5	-	CASSFVAETQYF	TGTGCCAGCAGCTTCGTAGCAGAGACCCAGTACTTC
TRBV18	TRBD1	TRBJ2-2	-	CASSPRGGTGLTGELFF	TGTGCCAGCTCACCACGAGGGGGGACAGGGCTCACCGGGGAGCTGTTTTTT
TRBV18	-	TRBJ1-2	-	CASSPGENYYGYTF	TGTGCCAGCTCACCTGGGGAGAACTACTATGGCTACACCTTC
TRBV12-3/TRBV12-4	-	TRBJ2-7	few	CASSILRGYEQYF	TGTGCCAGCAGTATCCTTAGGGGCTACGAGCAGTACTTC
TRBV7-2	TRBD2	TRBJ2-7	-	CASSPEGTSRTYEQYF	TGTGCCAGCAGCCCAGAAGGGACTAGTAGAACCTACGAGCAGTACTTC
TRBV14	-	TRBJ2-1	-	CASSQEWRARYNEQFF	TGTGCCAGCAGCCAAGAATGGCGGGCCCGATACAATGAGCAGTTCTTC
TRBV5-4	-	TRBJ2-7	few	CASSHPGDSYEQYF	TGTGCCAGCAGCCACCCGGGGGACTCCTACGAGCAGTACTTC
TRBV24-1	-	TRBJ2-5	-	CATSDQRETQYF	TGTGCCACCAGTGATCAGAGGGAGACCCAGTACTTC
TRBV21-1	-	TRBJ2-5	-	CASSSRRGERGETQYF	TGTGCCAGCAGCTCCCGGCGGGGGGAGAGGGGAGAGACCCAGTACTTC
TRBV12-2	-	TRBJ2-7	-	CASRFHWRDPLEQYF	TGTGCAAGTCGCTTCCACTGGCGGGACCCTCTGGAGCAGTACTTC
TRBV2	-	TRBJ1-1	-	CASIPEKAGTEAFF	TGTGCCAGCATTCCTGAAAAAGCAGGGACTGAAGCTTTCTTT
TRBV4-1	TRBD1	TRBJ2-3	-	CASSQVEDRGTDTQYF	TGCGCCAGCAGCCAAGTGGAGGACAGGGGCACAGATACGCAGTATTTT
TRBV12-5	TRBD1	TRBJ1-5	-	CASQGQPNQPQHF	TGTGCTAGTCAGGGACAGCCCAATCAGCCCCAGCATTTT
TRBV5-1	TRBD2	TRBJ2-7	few	CASSAGLAISSYEQYF	TGCGCCAGCAGCGCTGGACTAGCGATAAGCTCCTACGAGCAGTACTTC
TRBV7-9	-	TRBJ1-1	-	CASSLSGEVAFF	TGTGCCAGCAGCTTATCCGGGGAAGTGGCTTTCTTT
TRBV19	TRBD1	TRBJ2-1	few	CASSDRGLNNEQFF	TGTGCCAGCTCCGACAGGGGCCTTAACAATGAGCAGTTCTTC
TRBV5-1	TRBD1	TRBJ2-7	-	CASSPRGQVTYEQYF	TGCGCCAGCAGCCCCCGCGGACAGGTGACCTACGAGCAGTACTTC
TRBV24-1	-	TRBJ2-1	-	CATSPGYSHEQFF	TGTGCCACCAGCCCGGGGTACTCTCATGAGCAGTTCTTC
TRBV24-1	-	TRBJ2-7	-	CATQDSYEQYF	TGTGCCACCCAAGACAGTTACGAGCAGTACTTC
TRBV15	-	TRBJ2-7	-	CATSRPSPGTLYEQYF	TGTGCCACCAGCAGACCTAGTCCCGGGACACTTTACGAGCAGTACTTC
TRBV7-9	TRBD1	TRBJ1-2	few	CASTGTANYGYTF	TGTGCCAGCACCGGGACAGCTAACTATGGCTACACCTTC
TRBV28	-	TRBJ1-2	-	CASSSAGSTNYGYTF	TGTGCCAGCAGTTCGGCGGGGTCGACTAACTATGGCTACACCTTC
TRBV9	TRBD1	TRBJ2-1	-	CASSIRDRGTYNEQFF	TGTGCCAGCAGCATAAGAGACAGGGGGACTTACAATGAGCAGTTCTTC